This T cell receptor beta chain comes out of a study of cytomegalovirus exposure and HLA in healthy donors. Study-level background: HLA-typed donors were the source of roughly 85 million unique TCRs held in an early data release.

Study-level points and caveats: Several of the most significant clusters appeared linked to common viral pathogens, based on a later analysis. Roughly uniform sequencing depth across donors was assumed, possibly incorrectly. Accurate prediction of HLA-A and HLA-B alleles (for most subjects) was reportedly achieved from TCR beta sequences.

13 Jbeta primers and 60 Vbeta primers were used for the PCR. Using immunoSEQ multiplex PCR, the repertoire was profiled, and TCRdb retains in-frame clones only, with some absent. The table includes around 70,000 clones, about 76% detected once. In regard to this clone: What it binds is not known.

This TCR derives from a male donor in good health and CMV-seropositive. Sequencing used PBMCs.

CDR3 residues: CASSWGQDEKLFF. Written as DNA, the CDR3 is TGCGCCAGCAGCTGGGGACAAGATGAAAAACTGTTTTTT. This chain uses TRBV5-1 with TRBJ1-4; D is perhaps TRBD1 (6 bases). The V end lost 3 bases, the J end lost 6 bases, and 9 bases lay between the germline ends. Germline assignment: CDR1 SGHRS and CDR2 YFSETQ. CDR3 length: 13 amino acids.